The 18 T cell receptor beta chains reported below all come from one sample, sequenced in a study of vaccination effects on CD4 cells after COVID-19. No antigen has been identified for these receptors. TCRdb keeps only in-frame clones here, not all; method: immunoSEQ multiplex PCR. The sample shows about 20,000 clones, approximately 70% of them seen only once. Sequencing was preceded by expansion of antigen-specific CD4+ T cells with viral peptide pools in the ViraFEST assay. Scientists isolated CD4+ T cells after a roughly ten-day culture period ended. The specimen comprised CD4+ T cells from PBMCs cultured with HCoV-229E spike peptides, sampled before COVID-19 vaccination. All receptors come from a human donor who received a COVID-19 vaccine.

The V call is TRBV5-1, the J call TRBJ2-7, with TRBD1 as a possible D gene (7 bases). The V end lost 0 bases, the J end lost 7 bases, and 11 bases lay between the germline ends. CDR3 length: 13 amino acids. CDR1 and CDR2 from the germline V gene are SGHRS and YFSETQ. The CDR3 DNA is TGCGCCAGCAGCTTGGGGCAGGGGGGAGAGCAGTACTTC. Its protein is CASSLGQGGEQYF.

This chain joins TRBV19 and TRBJ1-1; 9 positions match TRBD1. CDR1 and CDR2 from the germline V gene are LNHDA and SQIVND (reference sequence). The CDR3 spans 14 residues. J was trimmed by 2 bases and V by 9 bases; bases with no gene match: 7. In nucleotides, the CDR3 is TGTGCCAGCGTAGGACAGGGGCGTAACACTGAAGCTTTCTTT. This encodes CASVGQGRNTEAFF.

This clone is classed as medium-sized. The chain combines TRBV6-1 with TRBJ2-7; 13 bases are shared with TRBD2. CDR3 length equals 15 residues. Germline lookup yields CDR1 MNHNS and CDR2 SASEGT. V was clipped by 3 bases and J by 6 bases; unmatched bases: 5. The CDR3, as DNA: TGTGCCAGCAGTGAGCCGGGACTAGCGGGAAGCGAGCAGTACTTC. Translation: CASSEPGLAGSEQYF.

This clone was picked up a small number of times. The chain employs TRBV11-2 and TRBJ2-1; 9 bases fit TRBD2. The V segment lost 0 bases and the J segment 11 bases; nucleotides outside the gene matches: 11. Germline V gives CDR1 SGHAT, CDR2 FQNNGV. The CDR3 covers 16 residues. The CDR3 DNA is TGTGCCAGCAGCTTAGATCCCCCGACTAGCGGAGGAAAGCAGTTCTTC. As protein: CASSLDPPTSGGKQFF.

The V call is TRBV19, the J call TRBJ2-1, with TRBD2 identical over 10 bases. The CDR3 has 15 amino acids. From germline, CDR1 is LNHDA and CDR2 SQIVND (reference sequence). Trimming at V came to 4 bases and at J to 6 bases, leaving 6 bases not matched to a gene. The CDR3 protein is CASSTSSGRFNEQFF. The CDR3 nucleotides are TGTGCCAGTAGTACTTCTAGCGGGAGATTCAATGAGCAGTTCTTC. The full variable domain, completed using reference TRBV19 and TRBJ2-1, is DGGITQSPKYLFRKEGQNVTLSCEQNLNHDAMYWYRQDPGQGLRLIYYSQIVNDFQKGDIAEGYSVSREKKESFPLTVTSAQKNPTAFYLCASSTSSGRFNEQFFGPGTRLTVL.

This clone was seen a single time. CDR3 in amino acids: CASSVGAGANNEQFF. In DNA, the CDR3 is TGTGCCAGCAGTGTCGGAGCGGGGGCAAACAATGAGCAGTTCTTC. This rearrangement joins TRBV6-4 to TRBJ2-1; 8 positions match TRBD2. The CDR3 is made up of 15 amino acids. J was trimmed by 5 bases and V by 4 bases; bases with no gene match: 7. Germline CDR1 MRHNA, CDR2 SNTAGT.

The chain couples TRBV19 to TRBJ2-1; D is uncertain. The V gene lost 5 bases and the J gene lost 6 bases, with 17 bases spanning the gap. Germline V gene lookup returns CDR1 LNHDA and CDR2 SQIVND (reference sequence). CDR3 size: 15 residues. The DNA for the CDR3 is TGTGCCAGTAGTTCCAGTGGTACGTGGCGCAATGAGCAGTTCTTC. As protein: CASSSSGTWRNEQFF.

This chain connects TRBV3-1 (or the pseudogene TRBV3-2) to TRBJ1-2, with D possibly TRBD1 on 5 matching bases. Germline V gene lookup returns CDR1 LGHDT and CDR2 YNNKEL (reference sequence). V lost 1 base and J 1 base, leaving 19 bases between the germline ends. CDR3 length: 18 residues. In DNA, the CDR3 is TGTGCCAGCAGCCAAGCCTCTACCGCAGGGTTGGATAACTATGGCTACACCTTC. Its translation: CASSQASTAGLDNYGYTF.

V is TRBV7-2 and J is TRBJ2-2; D uncertain. Deletions cut 2 bases from V and 0 bases from J, with 7 bases between. Germline V CDR1 and CDR2: SGHTA, FQGNSA. The CDR3 runs 15 residues. CDR3 nucleotide sequence: TGTGCCAGCAGCTTAATAGCCCCGAACACCGGGGAGCTGTTTTTT. Translated, it gives CASSLIAPNTGELFF.

This clone was found a few times. The chain carries TRBV6-5 and TRBJ2-6; the match to TRBD1 covers 11 bases. With 10 bases clipped from V and 3 bases from J, the junction kept 5 bases outside the gene matches. The CDR3 covers 15 residues. CDR1 MNHEY and CDR2 SVGAGI come from the germline V gene. The CDR3 DNA is TGTGCCACCGGACAGGGGGCAGGTGGGGCCAACGTCCTGACTTTC. This gives the protein CATGQGAGGANVLTF.

This clone was seen more than once but under ten times. The chain carries TRBV19 and TRBJ1-5; unclear D gene. V was shortened by 8 bases and J by 6 bases, with 20 bases between the two germline ends. The germline V gene encodes CDR1 LNHDA and CDR2 SQIVND (reference sequence). There are 15 residues in the CDR3. CDR3 in DNA: TGTGCCAGTGTACGTGTCGGAGGAGGAGGTCAGCCCCAGCATTTT. This encodes CASVRVGGGGQPQHF.

The chain uses TRBV18 and TRBJ1-5; D gene ambiguous. The CDR3 covers 13 residues. Deletions cut 10 bases from V and 5 bases from J, with 15 bases between. Germline CDR1 reads KGHSH; CDR2 reads LQKENI. The CDR3 sequence is CATRPGRDQPQHF. In DNA, the CDR3 is TGTGCCACCAGGCCGGGGAGGGATCAGCCCCAGCATTTT.

This sequence joins TRBV10-3 and TRBJ2-1; TRBD2 matches 8 bases. CDR1 is ENHRY and CDR2 is SYGVKD in the germline V gene. Trimming at V came to 11 bases and at J to 10 bases, leaving 16 bases not matched to a gene. The CDR3 extends over 14 amino acids. The CDR3 nucleotides are TGTGCCTCCAAAGAGCGGACTAGCCCAGCAGAGCAGTTCTTC. Amino acids: CASKERTSPAEQFF.

The genes are TRBV18 and TRBJ2-5; maybe TRBD2 (5 bases). The CDR3 has 13 residues. Germline loops: CDR1 KGHSH, CDR2 LQKENI. V gave up 2 bases and J gave up 2 bases, with 6 bases separating them. CDR3 sequence: CASSPERQETQYF. The CDR3 DNA sequence: TGTGCCAGCTCACCAGAGCGGCAAGAGACCCAGTACTTC. The full variable domain, with the rest looked up from reference TRBV18 and TRBJ2-5, is NAGVMQNPRHLVRRRGQEARLRCSPMKGHSHVYWYRQLPEEGLKFMVYLQKENIIDESGMPKERFSAEFPKEGPSILRIQQVVRGDSAAYFCASSPERQETQYFGPGTRLLVL.

The V call is TRBV5-1, the J call TRBJ2-2; D unresolved. Germline CDR1 reads SGHRS; CDR2 reads YFSETQ. Between the trimmed V and J ends, which lost 4 bases and 4 bases, there was a span of 11 bases. This CDR3 has 14 residues. Written as DNA, the CDR3 is TGCGCCAGCAGCCCCGAGACAAGCACCGGGGAGCTGTTTTTT. Translating gives CASSPETSTGELFF. Combining the CDR3 with reference TRBV5-1 and TRBJ2-2 gives the whole variable domain KAGVTQTPRYLIKTRGQQVTLSCSPISGHRSVSWYQQTPGQGLQFLFEYFSETQRNKGNFPGRFSGRQFSNSRSEMNVSTLELGDSALYLCASSPETSTGELFFGEGSRLTVL.

The J gene is TRBJ2-1, the V gene TRBV19; 7 bases match TRBD2. Losses at the gene ends were 7 bases for V and 0 bases for J; bases not matched to a gene: 6. This CDR3 region has 15 residues. In germline, CDR1 is LNHDA, CDR2 SQIVND (reference sequence). CDR3 in amino acids: CASTGRPSSYNEQFF. DNA of the CDR3: TGTGCCAGTACCGGGAGGCCGAGCTCCTACAATGAGCAGTTCTTC.

The rearrangement links TRBV20-1 to TRBJ2-2, with D tentatively TRBD2 (6 bases). Germline V gene data show CDR1 as DFQATT and CDR2 as SNEGSKA (reference sequence). CDR3 length: 13 amino acids. Between the trimmed V and J ends, which lost 3 bases and 5 bases, there was a span of 10 bases. In DNA, the CDR3 is TGCAGTGCTAGTTTCGGGGGAACCGGGGAGCTGTTTTTT. Translated: CSASFGGTGELFF.

The chain couples TRBV18 to TRBJ2-4; no reliable D call. V lost 1 base and J lost 2, with 18 bases in between. Germline V gene data show CDR1 as KGHSH and CDR2 as LQKENI. This CDR3 is 18 amino acids long. CDR3 sequence reads: CASSPRGISPITKNIQYF. The CDR3 region has the DNA TGTGCCAGCTCACCACGGGGTATCTCTCCAATAACCAAAAACATTCAGTACTTC.